A selection of T cell receptor beta chains follows, all from one sample in a study of blood T cell repertoires in COVID-19. Sequenced by immunoSEQ multiplex PCR; TCRdb stores in-frame clones only, minus some. The table records fewer than 70,000 clones, more than 85% of them present only once. Sequencing input: peripheral blood. These receptors were obtained from a man aged 45-65 years with active COVID-19. Both conserved end residues are part of each CDR3. Each record gives: clone size, CDR3 length, V gene, D gene, J gene, CDR3 protein, CDR3 DNA. D genes are given only for firm matches. The size field is filled for only some rows; it gives once, few, many or a size class.

size: -; length: 17; V: TRBV2; D: TRBD1; J: TRBJ1-3; CDR3: CASSSLRDRARGNTIYF; DNA: TGTGCCAGCAGCTCGCTTCGGGACAGGGCGCGGGGAAACACCATATATTTT
size: -; length: 15; V: TRBV11-1; D: -; J: TRBJ2-2; CDR3: CASSLGRSLPGELFF; DNA: TGTGCCAGCAGCTTGGGGAGGAGTCTCCCCGGGGAGCTGTTTTTT
size: -; length: 15; V: TRBV15; D: TRBD2; J: TRBJ2-1; CDR3: CATSRGLAGVNEQFF; DNA: TGTGCCACCAGCAGAGGACTAGCGGGAGTCAATGAGCAGTTCTTC
size: -; length: 15; V: TRBV18; D: -; J: TRBJ1-1; CDR3: CASSPMDRMNTEAFF; DNA: TGTGCCAGCTCACCGATGGACAGAATGAACACTGAAGCTTTCTTT
size: -; length: 18; V: TRBV4-1; D: TRBD2; J: TRBJ2-3; CDR3: CASSQPGLAGEGTDTQYF; DNA: TGCGCCAGCAGCCAACCGGGACTAGCGGGAGAAGGGACAGATACGCAGTATTTT
size: -; length: 14; V: TRBV24-1; D: TRBD2; J: TRBJ2-7; CDR3: CATRRLAGANEQYF; DNA: TGTGCCACCAGACGACTAGCGGGAGCTAACGAGCAGTACTTC
size: -; length: 16; V: TRBV9; D: TRBD1; J: TRBJ2-2; CDR3: CASSVAGTGGTGELFF; DNA: TGTGCCAGCAGCGTAGCGGGGACAGGGGGCACCGGGGAGCTGTTTTTT
size: -; length: 13; V: TRBV18; D: -; J: TRBJ2-1; CDR3: CASSPDSYNEQFF; DNA: TGTGCCAGCTCACCCGACAGTTACAATGAGCAGTTCTTC
size: -; length: 13; V: TRBV5-1; D: -; J: TRBJ1-3; CDR3: CASSLEAGNTIYF; DNA: TGCGCCAGCAGCTTAGAGGCTGGAAACACCATATATTTT
size: -; length: 18; V: TRBV9; D: TRBD2; J: TRBJ2-3; CDR3: CASSARVGVAGITDTQYF; DNA: TGTGCCAGCAGCGCTAGGGTGGGAGTAGCGGGGATCACAGATACGCAGTATTTT
size: -; length: 15; V: TRBV7-3; D: TRBD1; J: TRBJ2-2; CDR3: CASSLAYRGVGELFF; DNA: TGTGCCAGCAGCTTAGCATACAGGGGTGTCGGGGAGCTGTTTTTT
size: -; length: 13; V: TRBV7-3; D: -; J: TRBJ1-1; CDR3: CASGRDVNTEAFF; DNA: TGTGCCAGCGGGAGGGATGTGAACACTGAAGCTTTCTTT
size: -; length: 16; V: TRBV4-2; D: TRBD2; J: TRBJ2-3; CDR3: CASSQGSGRTPDTQYF; DNA: TGTGCCAGCAGCCAAGGTAGCGGGAGGACTCCAGATACGCAGTATTTT
size: -; length: 16; V: TRBV5-4; D: TRBD2; J: TRBJ2-7; CDR3: CASSSHAGGTAYEQYF; DNA: TGTGCCAGCAGCAGCCATGCGGGGGGCACGGCCTACGAGCAGTACTTC
size: -; length: 16; V: TRBV4-1; D: TRBD2; J: TRBJ2-1; CDR3: CASSPFSGSGYNEQFF; DNA: TGCGCCAGCAGCCCCTTTAGCGGGAGCGGTTACAATGAGCAGTTCTTC
size: -; length: 15; V: TRBV9; D: TRBD2; J: TRBJ2-3; CDR3: CASSVLAGGEDTQYF; DNA: TGTGCCAGCAGCGTTCTAGCGGGGGGGGAAGATACGCAGTATTTT
size: -; length: 14; V: TRBV7-2; D: TRBD1; J: TRBJ2-7; CDR3: CASSLTGVSYEQYF; DNA: TGTGCCAGCAGCTTGACAGGGGTCAGCTACGAGCAGTACTTC
size: few; length: 15; V: TRBV7-9; D: -; J: TRBJ1-3; CDR3: CASSLDRISGNTIYF; DNA: TGTGCCAGCAGCTTAGACAGGATCTCTGGAAACACCATATATTTT
size: once; length: 16; V: TRBV7-6; D: TRBD2; J: TRBJ2-1; CDR3: CASSYLAESSYNEQFF; DNA: TGTGCCAGCAGTTATCTAGCGGAGAGCTCCTACAATGAGCAGTTCTTC
size: -; length: 16; V: TRBV19; D: TRBD2; J: TRBJ2-1; CDR3: CASTSRTSGAYNEQFF; DNA: TGTGCCAGTACCTCACGGACTAGCGGGGCTTACAATGAGCAGTTCTTC
size: -; length: 15; V: TRBV5-1; D: TRBD1; J: TRBJ2-2; CDR3: CASSLGQGSTGELFF; DNA: TGCGCCAGCAGCTTGGGACAGGGCAGCACCGGGGAGCTGTTTTTT
size: -; length: 16; V: TRBV7-9; D: -; J: TRBJ1-1; CDR3: CASSLARQEASTEAFF; DNA: TGTGCCAGCAGCTTAGCCCGACAGGAGGCGAGCACTGAAGCTTTCTTT